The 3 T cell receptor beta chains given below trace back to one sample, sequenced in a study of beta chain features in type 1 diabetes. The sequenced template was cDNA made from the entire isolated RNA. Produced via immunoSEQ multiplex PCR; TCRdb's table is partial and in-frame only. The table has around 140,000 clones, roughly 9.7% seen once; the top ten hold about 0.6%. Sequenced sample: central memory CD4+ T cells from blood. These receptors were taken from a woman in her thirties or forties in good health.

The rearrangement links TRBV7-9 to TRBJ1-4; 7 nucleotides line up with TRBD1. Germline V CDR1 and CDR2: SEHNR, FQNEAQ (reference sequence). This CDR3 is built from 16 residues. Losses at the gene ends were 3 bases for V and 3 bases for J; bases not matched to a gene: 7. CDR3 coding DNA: TGTGCCAGCAGCTTTCCTCGACAGGGCTCTAATGAAAAACTGTTTTTT. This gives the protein CASSFPRQGSNEKLFF.

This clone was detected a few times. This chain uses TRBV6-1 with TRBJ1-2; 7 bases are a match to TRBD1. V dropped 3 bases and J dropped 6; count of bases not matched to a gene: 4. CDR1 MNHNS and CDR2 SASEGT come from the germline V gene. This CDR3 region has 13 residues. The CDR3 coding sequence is TGTGCCAGCAGTGATCACACAGGGGATGGCTACACCTTC. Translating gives CASSDHTGDGYTF.

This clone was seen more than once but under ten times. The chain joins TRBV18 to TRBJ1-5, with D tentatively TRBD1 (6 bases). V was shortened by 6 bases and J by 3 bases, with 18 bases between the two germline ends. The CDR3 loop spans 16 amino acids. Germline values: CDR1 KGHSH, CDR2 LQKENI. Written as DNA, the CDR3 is TGTGCCAGCTCCCAAACCAGTCAGGGGACCAATCAGCCCCAGCATTTT. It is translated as CASSQTSQGTNQPQHF.